The 17 T cell receptor beta chains below come from one sample, sequenced in a study of naive and memory T cell subsets. Two oligonucleotides, mixed equimolar, formed the beta constant-region primer covering TRBC1 and TRBC2. TCRdb used MiXCR to reprocess the UMI-ligation and nested PCR reads, holding one entry per CDR3 protein. This table has some 150,000 distinct CDR3 sequences, around 15% appearing once. Specimen: naive CD4+ T cells from blood. The receptors were sampled from a human donor in good health.

The chain combines TRBV7-9 with TRBJ1-2, with D maybe TRBD1 (6 bases). V dropped 8 bases and J dropped 3 bases, with 13 bases sitting between them. The germline gives CDR1 SEHNR, CDR2 FQNEAQ (reference sequence). The CDR3 runs 13 residues. This CDR3 reads CASVQPGDYGYTF. In DNA, the CDR3 is TGTGCCAGCGTACAACCAGGGGACTATGGCTACACCTTC.

The J gene is TRBJ1-3, the V gene TRBV20-1, with 8 bases identical to TRBD1. Trimming removed 3 bases from V and 4 bases from J; junction bases left unmatched: 14. CDR3 length: 17 residues. Germline V gene lookup returns CDR1 DFQATT and CDR2 SNEGSKA (reference sequence). The CDR3 here is CSARTTGTGGLGNTIYF. Written as DNA, the CDR3 is TGCAGTGCTAGGACCACCGGGACAGGCGGTTTAGGAAACACCATATATTTT.

The V call is TRBV6-6, the J call TRBJ1-2; D call uncertain. The germline CDR1 and CDR2 sequences are MNHNY and SVGAGI (reference sequence). V was pared by 8 bases and J by 10 bases, with 14 bases between. The CDR3 runs to 11 residues. CDR3 sequence: CASSFMETYTF. CDR3 in DNA: TGTGCCAGCTCGTTCATGGAGACCTACACCTTC.

The table lists this clonotype with a few counts. V is TRBV5-1 and J is TRBJ2-3; 7 positions match TRBD1. The CDR3 length is 14 residues. The junction had 2 bases not matched to a gene; V was cut back by 3 bases and J by 1 base. Germline values: CDR1 SGHRS, CDR2 YFSETQ. As DNA, the CDR3 is TGCGCCAGCAGCTGGGGACAGCGCACAGATACGCAGTATTTT. Protein sequence: CASSWGQRTDTQYF.

The J gene is TRBJ1-5, the V gene TRBV27; 9 bases match TRBD1. Germline CDR1 MNHEY, CDR2 SMNVEV (reference sequence). V lost 6 bases, J lost 7 bases, and 10 bases stayed unmatched. This CDR3 has 15 amino acids. The CDR3 protein is CASSHETGGGQPQHF. In DNA, the CDR3 is TGTGCCAGCAGCCATGAAACAGGGGGCGGACAGCCCCAGCATTTT.

A few counts support this clonotype. The chain couples TRBV15 to TRBJ1-2; no clear D gene. Germline V gene sequence: CDR1 LNHNV, CDR2 YYDKDF (reference sequence). There are 14 residues in the CDR3. Trimming stripped 9 bases from V and 2 bases from J, with 16 bases between. Here the CDR3 reads CATWAAWENYGYTF. In DNA, the CDR3 is TGTGCCACGTGGGCCGCGTGGGAGAACTATGGCTACACCTTC.

This clonotype was counted between two and nine times. The rearrangement links TRBV29-1 to TRBJ2-2; 7 bases are shared with TRBD2. J gave up 7 bases and V 7 bases, and 9 bases lay outside the gene matches. The length of the CDR3 is 13 residues. CDR1 and CDR2 (germline): SQVTM, ANQGSEA. The CDR3 DNA sequence: TGCAGCGCATCAAGACTAGCCGGCGGGGAGCTGTTTTTT. Encoded protein: CSASRLAGGELFF.

This clonotype was seen more than once but under ten times. The V call is TRBV27, the J call TRBJ2-7; D might be TRBD2 (5 bases). V lost 7 bases, J lost 3 bases, and 16 bases lay in between. Germline values: CDR1 MNHEY, CDR2 SMNVEV (reference sequence). The CDR3 totals 14 residues. This chain's CDR3 is CASTRKPADYEQYF. CDR3 coding DNA: TGTGCCAGCACCCGGAAACCAGCGGACTACGAGCAGTACTTC.

The V and J genes are TRBV20-1 and TRBJ2-1; 11 positions agree with TRBD2. The CDR3 runs to 16 residues. With 4 bases clipped from V and 1 base from J, the junction kept 6 bases outside the gene matches. CDR1 and CDR2 (germline): DFQATT, SNEGSKA (reference sequence). The CDR3 here is CSATGTSGLSYNEQFF. DNA for the CDR3: TGCAGTGCTACAGGGACTAGCGGACTTTCCTACAATGAGCAGTTCTTC.

This clonotype has just a few counts. The chain has TRBV2 and TRBJ2-7; D possibly uses TRBD1 or TRBD2 (5 bases each). The CDR3 covers 11 residues. The germline gives CDR1 SNHLY, CDR2 FYNNEI. V was pared by 7 bases and J by 5 bases, with 9 bases between. The DNA for the CDR3 is TGTGCCAGCACCAGGGACCACGAGCAGTACTTC. Amino acids: CASTRDHEQYF.

The sample holds a few counts of this clonotype. The V and J genes are TRBV10-3 and TRBJ2-3, with 8 bases that match TRBD1. V lost 8 bases and J lost 4; bases outside the gene matches: 14. Germline V lookup: CDR1 ENHRY, CDR2 SYGVKD. CDR3 length: 16 amino acids. The CDR3 loop is CAIATSQGATADTQYF. CDR3 sequence (DNA): TGTGCCATCGCAACGTCGCAGGGGGCTACTGCAGATACGCAGTATTTT.

The chain is built from TRBV14 and TRBJ1-1; D gene unclear. This CDR3 region has 13 residues. V shed 5 bases and J shed 3 bases, with 10 bases lying between them. The germline V gene has CDR1 SGHDN and CDR2 FVKESK. The CDR3 region has the DNA TGTGCCAGCAGCTATCACGGGGACACTGAAGCTTTCTTT. As protein: CASSYHGDTEAFF. Full variable domain (remainder filled in from reference TRBV14 and TRBJ1-1): EAGVTQFPSHSVIEKGQTVTLRCDPISGHDNLYWYRRVMGKEIKFLLHFVKESKQDESGMPNNRFLAERTGGTYSTLKVQPAELEDSGVYFCASSYHGDTEAFFGQGTRLTVV.

This clonotype showed up just a few times. J is TRBJ2-2 and V is TRBV5-1, with 12 positions matching TRBD2. This CDR3 region has 16 residues. Germline CDR1 reads SGHRS; CDR2 reads YFSETQ. Unmatched junction bases numbered 7, after V lost 4 bases and J lost 6 bases. CDR3 in DNA: TGCGCCAGCAGCCCCCGACTAGCGGGAGAGGCCGGGGAGCTGTTTTTT. Its translation is CASSPRLAGEAGELFF. The full variable domain, completed using reference TRBV5-1 and TRBJ2-2, is KAGVTQTPRYLIKTRGQQVTLSCSPISGHRSVSWYQQTPGQGLQFLFEYFSETQRNKGNFPGRFSGRQFSNSRSEMNVSTLELGDSALYLCASSPRLAGEAGELFFGEGSRLTVL.

The V and J genes are TRBV3-1 and TRBJ2-1, with a possible D match to TRBD1 (5 bases). CDR1 is LGHDT, CDR2 YNNKEL, per germline (reference sequence). The CDR3 runs 14 residues. The V and J ends lost 1 base and 5 bases respectively, with 9 bases between them. The CDR3 reads CASSQVQGNNEQFF. CDR3 coding DNA: TGTGCCAGCAGCCAAGTTCAGGGAAACAATGAGCAGTTCTTC.

This clonotype was seen more than once but under ten times. The chain has TRBV29-1 and TRBJ2-1; no definite D call. CDR1 and CDR2 (germline): SQVTM, ANQGSEA. The CDR3 totals 16 residues. V was trimmed by 5 bases and J by 5 bases, leaving 22 bases between them. The CDR3 DNA sequence: TGCAGCGTTTGGTATTTCTCCAGGAAAGCTCACAATGAGCAGTTCTTC. This translates into CSVWYFSRKAHNEQFF.

The rearrangement links TRBV20-1 to TRBJ1-2, with D possibly TRBD1 on 6 matching bases. The V end was cut by 6 bases, the J end by 2 bases, with 34 bases between. Germline CDR1 is DFQATT and CDR2 is SNEGSKA (reference sequence). The CDR3 consists of 20 residues. Written as DNA, the CDR3 is TGCAGTGCGTTCCTCGTCCCCACGGGAACCCCGGGACAACTGAACTATGGCTACACCTTC. It yields the protein CSAFLVPTGTPGQLNYGYTF.

V and J are TRBV7-2 and TRBJ1-1; D is perhaps TRBD1 (5 bases). Looked up from germline, CDR1 is SGHTA and CDR2 is FQGNSA. This CDR3 region has 14 residues. V lost 3 bases, J lost 0 bases, and 8 bases lay in between. The DNA for the CDR3 is TGTGCCAGCAGCTTCAAGGGGATGAACACTGAAGCTTTCTTT. It yields the protein CASSFKGMNTEAFF. The full variable domain, its missing parts supplied by reference TRBV7-2 and TRBJ1-1, is GAGVSQSPSNKVTEKGKDVELRCDPISGHTALYWYRQSLGQGLEFLIYFQGNSAPDKSGLPSDRFSAERTGGSVSTLTIQRTQQEDSAVYLCASSFKGMNTEAFFGQGTRLTVV.